Listed below are T cell receptor beta chains from one sample, sequenced in a study of T cells in localized non-small cell lung cancer. TCRdb keeps only in-frame clones here, not all; method: immunoSEQ multiplex PCR. This sample has just under 20,000 clones, with 89% found just once. This specimen was peripheral blood, taken before any cancer treatment. The origin of the receptors is a man aged 40 to 69 with stage I lung adenocarcinoma. The CDR3 runs from the conserved cysteine through the conserved F or W. D genes are given only for firm matches. A row's size may be missing; if present it is once, few, many or a size class.

v_call	j_call	clone_size	d_call	cdr3_nt	cdr3_aa
TRBV6-6	TRBJ2-3	.	TRBD1	TGTGCCAGCAGTAAACCGGGACAGATAACAGATACGCAGTATTTT	CASSKPGQITDTQYF
TRBV30	TRBJ1-5	once	TRBD1	TGTGCCTGGAGGGGACAGGGGGCTGATCAGCCCCAGCATTTT	CAWRGQGADQPQHF
TRBV25-1	TRBJ2-1	.	.	TGTGCCAGCAGTGAGGGACCTACCTACAATGAGCAGTTCTTC	CASSEGPTYNEQFF
TRBV27	TRBJ1-6	.	.	TGTGCCAGCAGGGACCCTAATTCACCCCTCCACTTT	CASRDPNSPLHF
TRBV7-8	TRBJ2-2	once	.	TGTGCCAGCAGCCCCCGGCCGGGGGACACCGGGGAGCTGTTTTTT	CASSPRPGDTGELFF
TRBV6-1	TRBJ1-3	.	.	TGTGCCAGCAGTGTTGAAAGAGGTGGAAACACCATATATTTT	CASSVERGGNTIYF
TRBV5-5	TRBJ2-5	.	TRBD1	TGTGCCAGCAGCTATGACAGGGTGGGTCCAGAGACCCAGTACTTC	CASSYDRVGPETQYF
TRBV6-7	TRBJ2-2	.	TRBD2	TGTGCCAGCAGTGAGGCTAGCGGGACGGACACCGGGGAGCTGTTTTTT	CASSEASGTDTGELFF
TRBV27	TRBJ1-2	.	.	TGTGCCAGCAGAGGTGGCGGGTCAGCTAACTATGGCTACACCTTC	CASRGGGSANYGYTF
TRBV5-1	TRBJ2-5	.	TRBD2	TGCGCCAGCAGCTTAGGGACTAGCAGGATGGAGACCCAGCACTTC	CASSLGTSRMETQHF
TRBV7-9	TRBJ1-1	few	.	TGTGCCAGCAGACCCAACAGTGCTCCCATGAACACTGAAGCTTTCTTT	CASRPNSAPMNTEAFF
TRBV10-2	TRBJ1-3	.	TRBD1	TGCGCCAGCATGACCGGGACAGGGTATAGAAACACCATATATTTT	CASMTGTGYRNTIYF
TRBV10-1	TRBJ1-2	.	.	TGCGCCAGCAGTGGAAAAGGGGATCCCTACACCTTC	CASSGKGDPYTF
TRBV10-3	TRBJ2-7	.	.	TGTGCCACCAGTCAGGGATACGAGCAGTACTTC	CATSQGYEQYF
TRBV7-9	TRBJ2-1	.	TRBD2	TGTGCCAGCAGCCGGACTAGCGGGACGCCCTCCTACAATGAGCAGTTCTTC	CASSRTSGTPSYNEQFF
TRBV7-2	TRBJ1-1	.	.	TGTGCCAGCACCGCCGGACTGAACACTGAAGCTTTCTTT	CASTAGLNTEAFF
TRBV6-1	TRBJ1-5	few	.	TGTGCCAGCAGTGAATTAGGGAATCAGCCCCAGCATTTT	CASSELGNQPQHF
TRBV29-1	TRBJ1-1	.	.	TGCAGCGTTGAAGGACACCAGGCCACTGAAGCTTTCTTT	CSVEGHQATEAFF
TRBV9	TRBJ2-7	.	.	TGTGCCAGCAGTGAAACCGGACAGAACTACGAGCAGTACTTC	CASSETGQNYEQYF
TRBV15	TRBJ1-5	.	.	TGTGCCACCAGCAGAGATGGGGGGGATCAGCCCCAGCATTTT	CATSRDGGDQPQHF
TRBV6-5	TRBJ2-1	.	.	TGTGCCAGCAGCGAACCCGGGAGCTCCTACAATGAGCAGTTCTTC	CASSEPGSSYNEQFF
TRBV6-6	TRBJ2-7	.	TRBD2	TGTGCCAGCAGTTACAGTAGCGGGAGGGCGGGCGAGCAGTACTTC	CASSYSSGRAGEQYF
TRBV30	TRBJ2-7	.	.	TGTGCCTGGAGTGTATTAGGGGAAGCCGAGCAGTACTTC	CAWSVLGEAEQYF
TRBV19	TRBJ2-7	.	TRBD1	TGTGCCAGTAGTATGGGGACAGCGTTCTACGAGCAGTACTTC	CASSMGTAFYEQYF
TRBV9	TRBJ2-2	.	TRBD2	TGTGCCAGCAGCGCGGTTAGCGGGGTAACCGGGGAGCTGTTTTTT	CASSAVSGVTGELFF
TRBV28	TRBJ1-6	.	.	TGTGCCAGCGAAGTTAGGGGTAGGTTTGATTCACCCCTCCACTTT	CASEVRGRFDSPLHF
TRBV9	TRBJ2-5	.	TRBD2	TGTGCCAGCAGCGCCGCTTCAAGCGGGAGGGAGACCCAGTACTTC	CASSAASSGRETQYF
TRBV5-6	TRBJ2-1	.	.	TGTGCCAGCAGCTTGGAGGGAAGGGGGGTTCTCTCCTACAATGAGCAGTTCTTC	CASSLEGRGVLSYNEQFF
TRBV25-1	TRBJ1-6	.	TRBD1	TGTGCCACCAACTCAGGGGGCGATTCACCCCTCCACTTT	CATNSGGDSPLHF
TRBV10-1	TRBJ2-3	.	.	TGCGCCAGCAGTCAGGGGGGGGATACGCAGTATTTT	CASSQGGDTQYF
TRBV2	TRBJ2-1	.	TRBD2	TGTGCCAGCAGTGAAGGGGACGGGAGGGCTTTCTTC	CASSEGDGRAFF
TRBV7-3	TRBJ2-7	.	.	TGTGCCAGCAGCTCCCTCACCCCCAGCCGGAGGAGGACCTACGAGCAGTACTTC	CASSSLTPSRRRTYEQYF